The 2 T cell receptor beta chains in this list originate from one sample, sequenced in a study of T cell responses to AZD1222 COVID-19 vaccine. Assay used: immunoSEQ multiplex PCR; TCRdb lists only in-frame clones, some missing. The sample yields around 130,000 clones, about 88% seen once. The source material was peripheral blood, sampled 28 days after the second AZD1222 dose. The receptors shown here come from an adult who received the AZD1222 COVID-19 vaccine.

The CDR3 DNA reads as TGTGCCAGCAGTTCTAGGGGCGCCTACAATGAGCAGTTCTTC. This translates into CASSSRGAYNEQFF. The rearrangement uses TRBV28 and TRBJ2-1; perhaps TRBD1 as D (5 bases). Trimming removed 4 bases at V and 2 bases at J, with 9 bases between. Germline CDR1 is MDHEN and CDR2 is SYDVKM. This CDR3 has 14 amino acids.

The chain recombines TRBV20-1 with TRBJ1-6; D is unclear. The CDR3 covers 11 residues. The germline V gene encodes CDR1 DFQATT and CDR2 SNEGSKA (reference sequence). V was cut by 0 bases and J by 9 bases, with 3 bases left in between. The CDR3 loop reads CSARDGSPLHF. CDR3 sequence (DNA): TGCAGTGCTAGAGATGGTTCACCCCTCCACTTT.